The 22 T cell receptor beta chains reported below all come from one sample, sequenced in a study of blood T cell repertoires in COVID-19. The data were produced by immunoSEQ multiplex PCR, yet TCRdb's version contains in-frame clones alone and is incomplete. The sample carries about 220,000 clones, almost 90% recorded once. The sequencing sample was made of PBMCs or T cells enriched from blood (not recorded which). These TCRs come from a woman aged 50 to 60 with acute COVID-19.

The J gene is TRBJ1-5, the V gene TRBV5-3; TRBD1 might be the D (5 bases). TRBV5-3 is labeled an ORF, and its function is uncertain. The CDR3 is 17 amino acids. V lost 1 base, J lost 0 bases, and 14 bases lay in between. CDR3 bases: TGTGCCAGAAGCTTGTGCGGGGGGGAGGATAGCAATCAGCCCCAGCATTTT. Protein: CARSLCGGEDSNQPQHF.

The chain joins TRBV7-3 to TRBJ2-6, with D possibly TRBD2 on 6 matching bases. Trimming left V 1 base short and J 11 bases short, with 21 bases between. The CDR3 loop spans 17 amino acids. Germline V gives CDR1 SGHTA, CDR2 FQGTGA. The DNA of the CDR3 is TGTGCCAGCAGCTTAAGCTCGGGGTCCGGGAGTACGGACGTCCTGACTTTC. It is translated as CASSLSSGSGSTDVLTF.

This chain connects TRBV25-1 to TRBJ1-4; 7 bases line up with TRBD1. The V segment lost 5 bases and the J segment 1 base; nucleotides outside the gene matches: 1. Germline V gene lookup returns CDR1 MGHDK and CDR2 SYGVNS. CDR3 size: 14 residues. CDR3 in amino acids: CASSWTGTNEKLFF. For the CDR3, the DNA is TGTGCCAGCAGTTGGACAGGAACTAATGAAAAACTGTTTTTT.

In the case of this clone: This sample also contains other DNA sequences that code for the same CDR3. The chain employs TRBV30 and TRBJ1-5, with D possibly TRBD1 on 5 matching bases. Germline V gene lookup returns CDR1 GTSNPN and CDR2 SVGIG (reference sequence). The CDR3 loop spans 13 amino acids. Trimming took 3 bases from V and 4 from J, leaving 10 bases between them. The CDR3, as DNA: TGTGCCTGGAGCCCACAGGAGAATCAGCCCCAGCATTTT. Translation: CAWSPQENQPQHF.

The CDR3 nucleotides are TGTGCCAGCAGTTACGGCAGGGGCAACTACGAGCAGTACTTC. As protein: CASSYGRGNYEQYF. This rearrangement joins TRBV6-2 or TRBV6-3 to TRBJ2-7; TRBD1 might be the D (6 bases). Trimming took 2 bases from V and 3 from J, leaving 11 bases between them. The CDR3 sequence is 14 residues long. The germline V gene has CDR1 MNHEY and CDR2 SVGEGT.

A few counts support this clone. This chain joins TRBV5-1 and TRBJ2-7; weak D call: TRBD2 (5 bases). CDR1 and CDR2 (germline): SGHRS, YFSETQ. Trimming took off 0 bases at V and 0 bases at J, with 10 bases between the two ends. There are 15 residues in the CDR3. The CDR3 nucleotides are TGCGCCAGCAGCTTGGACGGGGAGAGCTCCTACGAGCAGTACTTC. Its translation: CASSLDGESSYEQYF.

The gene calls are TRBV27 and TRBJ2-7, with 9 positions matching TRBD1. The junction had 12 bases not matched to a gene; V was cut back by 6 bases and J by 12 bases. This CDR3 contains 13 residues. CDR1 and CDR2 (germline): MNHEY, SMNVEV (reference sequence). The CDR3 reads CASRRRGQGVPYF. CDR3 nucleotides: TGTGCCAGCAGGCGTAGGGGACAGGGCGTACCGTACTTC.

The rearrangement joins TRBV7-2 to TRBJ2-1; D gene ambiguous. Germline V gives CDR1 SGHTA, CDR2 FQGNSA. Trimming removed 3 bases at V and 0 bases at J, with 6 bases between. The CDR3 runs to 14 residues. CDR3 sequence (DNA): TGTGCCAGCAGCTTTCCGAGCTCCTACAATGAGCAGTTCTTC. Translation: CASSFPSSYNEQFF.

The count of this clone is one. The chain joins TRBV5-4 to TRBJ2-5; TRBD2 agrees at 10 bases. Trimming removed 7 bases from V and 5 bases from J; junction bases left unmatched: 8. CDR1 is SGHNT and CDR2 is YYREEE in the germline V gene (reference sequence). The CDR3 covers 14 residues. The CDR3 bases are TGTGCCAGCCATTCTAGCGGGAGCCGGGAGACCCAGTACTTC. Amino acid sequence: CASHSSGSRETQYF.

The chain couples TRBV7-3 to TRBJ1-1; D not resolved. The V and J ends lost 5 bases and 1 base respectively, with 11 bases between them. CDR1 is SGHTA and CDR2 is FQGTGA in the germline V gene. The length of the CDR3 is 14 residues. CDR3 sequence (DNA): TGTGCCAGCAGCCCCTGGGCAGGGAACACTGAAGCTTTCTTT. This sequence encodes CASSPWAGNTEAFF.

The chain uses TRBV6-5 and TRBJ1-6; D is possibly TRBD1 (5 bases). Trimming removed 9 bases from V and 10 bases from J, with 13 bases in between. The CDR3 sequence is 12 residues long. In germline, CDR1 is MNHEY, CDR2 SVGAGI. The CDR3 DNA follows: TGTGCCAGTGGCAGGGTCAGCTCACCCCTCCACTTT. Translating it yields CASGRVSSPLHF.

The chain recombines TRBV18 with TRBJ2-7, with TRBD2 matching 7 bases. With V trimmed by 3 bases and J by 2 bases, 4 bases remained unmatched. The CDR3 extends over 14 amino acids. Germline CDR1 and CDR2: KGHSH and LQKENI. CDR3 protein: CASSPPSGTYEQYF. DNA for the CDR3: TGTGCCAGCTCACCGCCTAGCGGCACCTACGAGCAGTACTTC.

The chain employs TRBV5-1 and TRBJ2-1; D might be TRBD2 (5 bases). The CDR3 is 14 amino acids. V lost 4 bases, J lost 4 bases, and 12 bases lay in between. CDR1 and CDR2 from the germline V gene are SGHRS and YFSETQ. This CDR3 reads CASSPGELYNEQFF. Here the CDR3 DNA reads TGCGCCAGCAGCCCCGGGGAATTATACAATGAGCAGTTCTTC.

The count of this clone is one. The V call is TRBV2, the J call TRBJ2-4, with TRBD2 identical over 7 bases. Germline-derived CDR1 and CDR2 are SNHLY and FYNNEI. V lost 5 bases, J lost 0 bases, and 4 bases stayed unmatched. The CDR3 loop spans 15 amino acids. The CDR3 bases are TGTGCCAGCAGTAATTCGGGGGGAGCCAAAAACATTCAGTACTTC. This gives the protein CASSNSGGAKNIQYF.

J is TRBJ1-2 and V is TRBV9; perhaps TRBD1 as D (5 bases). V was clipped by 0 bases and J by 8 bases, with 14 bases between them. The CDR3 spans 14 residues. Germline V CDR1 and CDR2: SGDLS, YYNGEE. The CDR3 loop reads CASSVAGLGRGYTF. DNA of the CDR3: TGTGCCAGCAGCGTAGCAGGGTTGGGTAGGGGCTACACCTTC.

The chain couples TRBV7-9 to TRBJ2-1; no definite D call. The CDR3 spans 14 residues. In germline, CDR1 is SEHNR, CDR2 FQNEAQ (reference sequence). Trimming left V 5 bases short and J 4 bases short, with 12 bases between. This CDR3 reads CASSTSTAYNEQFF. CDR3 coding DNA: TGTGCCAGCAGCACGTCAACAGCTTACAATGAGCAGTTCTTC.

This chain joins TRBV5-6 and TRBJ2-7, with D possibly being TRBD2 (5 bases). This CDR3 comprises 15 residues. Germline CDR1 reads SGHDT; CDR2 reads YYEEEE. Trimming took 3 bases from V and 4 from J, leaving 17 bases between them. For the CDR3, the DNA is TGTGCCAGCAGCTCCCCCCGGGGAATCGCGTACGAGCAGTACTTC. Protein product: CASSSPRGIAYEQYF.

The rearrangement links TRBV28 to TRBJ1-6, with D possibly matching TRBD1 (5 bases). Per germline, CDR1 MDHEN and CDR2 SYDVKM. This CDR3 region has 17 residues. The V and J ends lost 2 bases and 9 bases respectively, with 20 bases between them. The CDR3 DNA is TGTGCCAGCAGTTTACCCTGGACGGGGGAAAGGTCTTCACCCCTCCACTTT. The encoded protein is CASSLPWTGERSSPLHF.

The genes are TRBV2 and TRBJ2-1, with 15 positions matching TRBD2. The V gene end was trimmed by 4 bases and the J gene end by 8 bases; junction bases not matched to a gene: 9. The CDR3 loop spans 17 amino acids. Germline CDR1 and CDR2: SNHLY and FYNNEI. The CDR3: CASSAPTGLAGGDEQFF. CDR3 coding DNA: TGTGCCAGCAGTGCCCCCACCGGACTAGCGGGGGGGGATGAGCAGTTCTTC.

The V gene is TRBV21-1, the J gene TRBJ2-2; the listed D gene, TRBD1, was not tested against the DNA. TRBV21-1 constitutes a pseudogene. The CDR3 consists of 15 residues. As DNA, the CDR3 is TGTGCCAGCACCACGGACAGGGAGAACACCGGGGAGCTGTTTTTT. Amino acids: CASTTDRENTGELFF.

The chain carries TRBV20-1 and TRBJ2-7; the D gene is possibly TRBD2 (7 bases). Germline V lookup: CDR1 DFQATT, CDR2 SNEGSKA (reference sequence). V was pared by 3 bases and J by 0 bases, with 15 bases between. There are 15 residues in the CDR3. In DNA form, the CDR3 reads TGCAGTGCTAGTAAGGGGGGGTCAGTCTCCTACGAGCAGTACTTC. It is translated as CSASKGGSVSYEQYF.

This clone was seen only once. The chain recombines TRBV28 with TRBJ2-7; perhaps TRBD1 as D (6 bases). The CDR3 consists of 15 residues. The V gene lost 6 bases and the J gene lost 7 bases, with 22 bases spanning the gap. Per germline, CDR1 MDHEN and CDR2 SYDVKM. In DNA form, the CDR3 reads TGTGCCAGCAGATTCAGGGGCAGCTACTTAGGTGAGCAGTACTTC. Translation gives CASRFRGSYLGEQYF. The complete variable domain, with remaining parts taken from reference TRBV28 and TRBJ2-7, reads DVKVTQSSRYLVKRTGEKVFLECVQDMDHENMFWYRQDPGLGLRLIYFSYDVKMKEKGDIPEGYSVSREKKERFSLILESASTNQTSMYLCASRFRGSYLGEQYFGPGTRLTVT.